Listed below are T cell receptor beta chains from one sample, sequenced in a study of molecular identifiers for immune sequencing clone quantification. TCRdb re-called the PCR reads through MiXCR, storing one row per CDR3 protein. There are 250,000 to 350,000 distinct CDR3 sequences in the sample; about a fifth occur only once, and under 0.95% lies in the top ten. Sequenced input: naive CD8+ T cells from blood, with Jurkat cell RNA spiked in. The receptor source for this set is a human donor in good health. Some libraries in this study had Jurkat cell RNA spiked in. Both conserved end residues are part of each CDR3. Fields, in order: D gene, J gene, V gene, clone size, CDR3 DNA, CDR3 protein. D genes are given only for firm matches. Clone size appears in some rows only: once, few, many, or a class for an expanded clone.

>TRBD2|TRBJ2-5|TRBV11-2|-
TGTGCCAACAGGGGACTAGCGCCGCAAGAGACCCAGTACTTC
CANRGLAPQETQYF
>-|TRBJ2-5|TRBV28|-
TGTGCCAGCAGTTTTTACATCCCGGAGACCCAGTACTTC
CASSFYIPETQYF
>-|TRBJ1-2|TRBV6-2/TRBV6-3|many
TGTGCCAGCAGCCAAGGCGGGACACCCGCCGGCTACACCTTC
CASSQGGTPAGYTF
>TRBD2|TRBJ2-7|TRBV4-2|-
TGTGCCAGCAGCCAAGATCGGCTCCTAGCGGCCTACGAGCAGTACTTC
CASSQDRLLAAYEQYF
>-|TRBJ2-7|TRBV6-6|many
TGTGCCAGCAGTTACTCGGAACAGGTACCCTACGAGCAGTACTTC
CASSYSEQVPYEQYF
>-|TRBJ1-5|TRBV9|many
TGTGCCAGCAGCGCCCGTGGCAATCAGCCCCAGCATTTT
CASSARGNQPQHF
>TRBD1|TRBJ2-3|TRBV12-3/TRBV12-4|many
TGTGCCAGCAGGACGACGGGACAGGGTGTAGCAGATACGCAGTATTTT
CASRTTGQGVADTQYF
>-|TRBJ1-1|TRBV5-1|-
TGCGTCAGCCTGGGGGGGTCGAGCACTGAAGCTTTCTTT
CVSLGGSSTEAFF
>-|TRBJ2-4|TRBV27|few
TGTGCCAGCAGTTTATCGGGTCGCGGACTAGCCAAAAACATTCAGTACTTC
CASSLSGRGLAKNIQYF
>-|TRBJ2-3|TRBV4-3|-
TGCGCCAGCAGCGAAGGAGGTCCAGATACGCAGTATTTT
CASSEGGPDTQYF
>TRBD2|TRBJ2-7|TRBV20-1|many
TGCAGTGCTAGGGTTAGCGGGAGCGGCGAGCAGTACTTC
CSARVSGSGEQYF
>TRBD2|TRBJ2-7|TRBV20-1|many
TGCAGTGCCCACTGGCGGGAGGGCTACGAGCAGTACTTC
CSAHWREGYEQYF
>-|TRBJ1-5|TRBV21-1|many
TGTGCCAGCAGGGCCGGACAGAGTAGCAATCAGCCCCAGCATTTT
CASRAGQSSNQPQHF
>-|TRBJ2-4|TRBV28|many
TGTGCCAGCAGTTCGGCCGCCAAAAACATTCAGTACTTC
CASSSAAKNIQYF
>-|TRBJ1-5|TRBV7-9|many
TGTGCCAGCAGCTCGCCCGGGGAGGGCGGCCAGCCCCAGCATTTT
CASSSPGEGGQPQHF
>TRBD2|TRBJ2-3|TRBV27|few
TGTGCCAGCATGAAACTAGCGGGGGGCCCAGATACGCAGTATTTT
CASMKLAGGPDTQYF
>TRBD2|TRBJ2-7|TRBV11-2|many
TGTGCCAGCAGCCACAACCTAGCGGGAGGGCCAGGCTACGAGCAGTACTTC
CASSHNLAGGPGYEQYF
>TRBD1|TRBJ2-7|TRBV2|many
TGTGCCAGCAGCGAAGGGGACAGCTACTACGAGCAGTACTTC
CASSEGDSYYEQYF
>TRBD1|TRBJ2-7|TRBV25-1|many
TGTGCCAGCAGTATCCTCGGGACAGGGGGTTACGAGCAGTACTTC
CASSILGTGGYEQYF
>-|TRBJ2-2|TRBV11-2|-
TGTGCCAGCAGCCCGAATCCTGGACGGTCCAACATCGGGGAGCTGTTTTTT
CASSPNPGRSNIGELFF
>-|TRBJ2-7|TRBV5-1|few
TGCGCCAGCAGCCCGGAGGGGCTTTGGGCCTACGAGCAGTACTTC
CASSPEGLWAYEQYF
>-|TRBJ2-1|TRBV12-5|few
TGTGCTAGTGGTTTTAGTGGACCTACTAATGAGCAGTTCTTC
CASGFSGPTNEQFF
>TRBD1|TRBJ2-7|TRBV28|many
TGTGCCAGCAGTTTAATGACAGGGGCCCACGAGCAGTACTTC
CASSLMTGAHEQYF
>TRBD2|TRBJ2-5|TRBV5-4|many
TGTGCCAGCAGCCCGGGACTAGCGGATCAAGAGACCCAGTACTTC
CASSPGLADQETQYF
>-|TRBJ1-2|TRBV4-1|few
TGCGCCAGCAGCCAAGACTATACAACAGGGAACGAGGGCTACACCTTC
CASSQDYTTGNEGYTF
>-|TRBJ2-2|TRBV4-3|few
TGCGCCAGCAGCCAAGATTGGCTAGGGGACCCAGGGCCCACCGGGGAGCTGTTTTTT
CASSQDWLGDPGPTGELFF